The 22 T cell receptor beta chains given below trace back to one sample, sequenced in a study of T cell responses to AZD1222 COVID-19 vaccine. Here immunoSEQ multiplex PCR was the method, and the copy in TCRdb shows in-frame clones only, minus some. The profile covers about 100,000 clones, with 87% appearing a single time and 10% to 13% taken by the ten largest. The sequencing here drew on peripheral blood, taken 28 days after the second AZD1222 dose. The source is an adult who received the AZD1222 COVID-19 vaccine.

This chain uses TRBV27 with TRBJ2-7; 8 bases are a match to TRBD2. This CDR3 region has 14 residues. Germline trimming cut 3 bases from V and 4 bases from J; bases unmatched to any gene: 5. Germline V gene lookup returns CDR1 MNHEY and CDR2 SMNVEV (reference sequence). In DNA, the CDR3 is TGTGCCAGCAGTTTGAGGGCTAGCGGGTACGAGCAGTACTTC. This translates into CASSLRASGYEQYF.

The chain recombines TRBV4-3 with TRBJ2-2, with D possibly being TRBD2 (5 bases). CDR3 length equals 15 residues. Trimming pared 0 bases from V and 4 bases from J, leaving 9 bases between. Germline assignment: CDR1 LGHNA and CDR2 YSLEER. CDR3 DNA: TGCGCCAGCAGCCAAGATTCCGGGGTCACCGGGGAGCTGTTTTTT. Translating gives CASSQDSGVTGELFF.

The V gene is TRBV6-5, the J gene TRBJ1-2, with D unresolved. The germline gives CDR1 MNHEY, CDR2 SVGAGI. CDR3 length: 12 amino acids. Trimming cost V 7 bases and J 6 bases, with 12 bases left between them. DNA of the CDR3: TGTGCCAGCACAAGCGGCGGGGATGGCTACACCTTC. As protein: CASTSGGDGYTF.

The chain has TRBV19 and TRBJ2-3; D is ambiguous. This CDR3 comprises 12 residues. CDR1 LNHDA and CDR2 SQIVND come from the germline V gene (reference sequence). V lost 1 base to trimming and J lost 5 bases, with 4 bases between them. CDR3 region: CASSIVGDTQYF. In DNA form, the CDR3 reads TGTGCCAGTAGTATAGTTGGAGATACGCAGTATTTT.

The chain has TRBV19 and TRBJ2-7, with D perhaps TRBD1 (7 bases). V lost 6 bases, J lost 6 bases, and 21 bases lay in between. Germline CDR1 is LNHDA and CDR2 is SQIVND (reference sequence). The CDR3 runs 15 residues. The CDR3 DNA is TGTGCCAGTAGCCCCGTGCCAGGGGGGTTGCGCGAGCAGTACTTC. It is translated as CASSPVPGGLREQYF. The whole variable domain, remainder taken from reference TRBV19 and TRBJ2-7, is DGGITQSPKYLFRKEGQNVTLSCEQNLNHDAMYWYRQDPGQGLRLIYYSQIVNDFQKGDIAEGYSVSREKKESFPLTVTSAQKNPTAFYLCASSPVPGGLREQYFGPGTRLTVT.

This sequence joins TRBV12-3 or TRBV12-4 and TRBJ1-5; no definite D call. The CDR3 totals 11 residues. V shed 5 bases and J shed 10 bases, with 9 bases lying between them. CDR3: CASSGPGPQHF. CDR3 in DNA: TGTGCCAGCAGTGGACCGGGACCCCAGCATTTT.

The chain links TRBV5-1 to TRBJ1-3; D not certain. The CDR3 length is 16 residues. CDR1 and CDR2 (germline): SGHRS, YFSETQ. Trimming took 0 bases from V and 0 from J, leaving 10 bases between them. Here the CDR3 reads CASSLGPGISGNTIYF. As DNA, the CDR3 is TGCGCCAGCAGCTTGGGGCCGGGGATCTCTGGAAACACCATATATTTT.

This chain links TRBV2 with TRBJ2-5; TRBD1 matches at 7 bases. The CDR3 length is 13 residues. Germline V gene lookup returns CDR1 SNHLY and CDR2 FYNNEI. Trimming removed 4 bases from V and 7 bases from J; junction bases left unmatched: 6. CDR3 DNA sequence: TGTGCCAGCAGTGCGGGACAGCCGGGGACCCAGTACTTC. It codes for CASSAGQPGTQYF.

The chain carries TRBV7-9 and TRBJ1-1, with unresolved D. The CDR3 is 17 amino acids. The V end was cut by 5 bases, the J end by 1 base, with 20 bases between. Germline CDR1 and CDR2: SEHNR and FQNEAQ (reference sequence). The CDR3: CASSPLRAVWGNTEAFF. The CDR3 DNA sequence: TGTGCCAGCAGCCCCCTTCGTGCGGTCTGGGGGAACACTGAAGCTTTCTTT.

Remarks on this clone: The junction and the germline gene differ at one end; a read error may be behind it. The gene calls are TRBV7-7 and TRBJ2-3; 15 positions match TRBD2. The CDR3 is 16 amino acids. Germline V gene lookup returns CDR1 SSHAT and CDR2 FNYEAQ (reference sequence). The DNA for the CDR3 is TGTGCTAGCAGCCCGGGACTAGCGGGAGGCGGGAATACGCAGTATTTT. It yields the protein CASSPGLAGGGNTQYF.

The V and J genes are TRBV19 and TRBJ1-5, with unresolved D. The CDR3 loop spans 12 amino acids. The germline V and J ends were trimmed by 5 bases and 9 bases, with 11 bases remaining between them. CDR1 and CDR2 (germline): LNHDA, SQIVND (reference sequence). CDR3 nucleotides: TGTGCCAGTAGTCCGGCCTGGGGGCCCCAGCATTTT. Translation gives CASSPAWGPQHF.

This chain joins TRBV27 and TRBJ2-1; the match to TRBD2 covers 9 bases. The CDR3 sequence is 17 residues long. Germline V gene data show CDR1 as MNHEY and CDR2 as SMNVEV (reference sequence). With 4 bases clipped from V and 2 bases from J, the junction kept 9 bases outside the gene matches. The CDR3 sequence is CASSSKPSGRTYNEQFF. The CDR3 DNA follows: TGTGCCAGCAGTTCGAAACCCAGCGGGAGGACCTACAATGAGCAGTTCTTC.

The rearrangement joins TRBV6-5 to TRBJ1-6; possibly TRBD1 for D (6 bases). The germline gives CDR1 MNHEY, CDR2 SVGAGI. Trimming removed 7 bases at V and 9 bases at J, with 16 bases between. The CDR3 length is 14 residues. The CDR3 loop is CASKGGGNVSPLHF. CDR3 bases: TGTGCCAGCAAAGGAGGGGGGAACGTTTCACCCCTCCACTTT.

The V call is TRBV13, the J call TRBJ2-3; TRBD1 aligns across 9 bases. This CDR3 spans 20 amino acids. Germline V gene data show CDR1 as PRHDT and CDR2 as FYEKMQ (reference sequence). With 5 bases clipped from V and 4 bases from J, the junction kept 22 bases outside the gene matches. CDR3 DNA sequence: TGTGCCAGCAGCCCAGTAGGGACAGGGTCAGTCGGTCAACCGGCAGATACGCAGTATTTT. It translates to CASSPVGTGSVGQPADTQYF.

The rearrangement links TRBV21-1 to TRBJ2-7; the D call TRBD1 from the table was never checked on the DNA. TRBV21-1 is labeled a pseudogene. The CDR3 extends over 22 amino acids. CDR3 DNA sequence: TGTGCCAGCAGCAAAGCCCACTATAATCGGGACAGGGAAAATGTGCGGACCTACGAGCAGTACTTC. Translated: CASSKAHYNRDRENVRTYEQYF.

This sequence joins TRBV5-5 and TRBJ1-2; the D is unclear. The CDR3 runs 12 residues. V was pared by 5 bases and J by 3 bases, with 8 bases between. In germline, CDR1 is SGHKS, CDR2 YYEKEE (reference sequence). CDR3 loop: CASSFGDYGYTF. In DNA form, the CDR3 reads TGTGCCAGCAGTTTTGGAGACTATGGCTACACCTTC.

The J gene is TRBJ1-4, the V gene TRBV4-1; D is ambiguous. The CDR3 has 15 residues. Per the germline V gene, CDR1 is MGHRA and CDR2 is YSYEKL. Trimming took off 3 bases at V and 5 bases at J, with 13 bases between the two ends. CDR3: CASSHLHNPNEKLFF. The CDR3 coding sequence is TGCGCCAGCAGCCACCTACATAACCCGAATGAAAAACTGTTTTTT.

The V gene is TRBV30, the J gene TRBJ2-7, with 10 bases aligning to TRBD2. Germline V gene lookup returns CDR1 GTSNPN and CDR2 SVGIG (reference sequence). J gave up 2 bases and V 3 bases, and 1 base lay outside the gene matches. The CDR3 is made up of 13 amino acids. The CDR3 DNA follows: TGTGCCTGGAGGCTAGCGGGGGCCTACGAGCAGTACTTC. This codes for CAWRLAGAYEQYF.

The V gene is TRBV9, the J gene TRBJ1-2; TRBD1 matches 10 bases. The V gene end was trimmed by 3 bases and the J gene end by 0 bases; junction bases not matched to a gene: 8. CDR3 size: 17 residues. Per the germline V gene, CDR1 is SGDLS and CDR2 is YYNGEE. The CDR3 loop reads CASSGPGQGSANYGYTF. CDR3 coding DNA: TGTGCCAGCAGCGGACCGGGACAGGGGTCAGCTAACTATGGCTACACCTTC. Together with reference TRBV9 and TRBJ1-2, the CDR3 gives the full variable domain: DSGVTQTPKHLITATGQRVTLRCSPRSGDLSVYWYQQSLDQGLQFLIQYYNGEERAKGNILERFSAQQFPDLHSELNLSSLELGDSALYFCASSGPGQGSANYGYTFGSGTRLTVV.

The rearrangement links TRBV5-1 to TRBJ2-1, with 12 bases identical to TRBD2. This CDR3 has 15 amino acids. The germline V gene has CDR1 SGHRS and CDR2 YFSETQ. The junction had 1 base not matched to a gene; V was cut back by 0 bases and J by 6 bases. The CDR3 DNA follows: TGCGCCAGCAGCTTGGCACTAGCGGGAGGCAATGAGCAGTTCTTC. It specifies CASSLALAGGNEQFF.

This chain links TRBV5-1 with TRBJ1-1; D not resolved. Germline CDR1 and CDR2: SGHRS and YFSETQ. CDR3 length: 13 residues. With 0 bases removed from V and 4 bases from J, the gap between germline ends came to 7 bases. The CDR3 spells CASSLEVGTEAFF. The CDR3 coding sequence is TGCGCCAGCAGCTTGGAGGTTGGCACTGAAGCTTTCTTT.

V and J are TRBV28 and TRBJ1-5; D perhaps matches TRBD1 (5 bases). Germline loops: CDR1 MDHEN, CDR2 SYDVKM. Trimming shortened V by 6 bases and J by 5 bases, and 8 bases separated the two germline ends. The CDR3 contains 12 residues. CDR3 DNA sequence: TGTGCCAGCAGCCCAGGGTATCAGCCCCAGCATTTT. This encodes CASSPGYQPQHF. Supplemented by reference TRBV28 and TRBJ1-5, the full variable domain reads DVKVTQSSRYLVKRTGEKVFLECVQDMDHENMFWYRQDPGLGLRLIYFSYDVKMKEKGDIPEGYSVSREKKERFSLILESASTNQTSMYLCASSPGYQPQHFGDGTRLSIL.